A selection of T cell receptor beta chains follows, all from one sample in a study of blood T cell repertoires in COVID-19. Only in-frame clones appear in the TCRdb table, and some are missing; sequencing was by immunoSEQ multiplex PCR. The table has just over 90,000 clones, 90% seen once. The sequenced sample was peripheral blood. Every receptor here comes from a human donor with active COVID-19. The donor label of this sample is uncertain. Each CDR3 is given with its conserved first and last residue. The order of the fields is CDR3 length, J gene, clone size, V gene, D gene, CDR3 protein, CDR3 DNA. D genes are given only for firm matches. Some rows mark clone size as missing; the rest say once, few, many or name a class of expanded clone.

CDR3 length: 13
J gene: TRBJ2-7
clone size: -
V gene: TRBV27
D gene: -
CDR3 protein: CASSLQLDYGQYF
CDR3 DNA: TGTGCCAGCAGTTTACAACTCGACTACGGGCAGTACTTC

CDR3 length: 13
J gene: TRBJ1-1
clone size: -
V gene: TRBV7-8
D gene: -
CDR3 protein: CASSPLLDSEAFF
CDR3 DNA: TGTGCCAGCAGCCCCCTGCTGGACTCTGAAGCTTTCTTT

CDR3 length: 14
J gene: TRBJ2-5
clone size: -
V gene: TRBV5-1
D gene: TRBD1
CDR3 protein: CASSFTGAKETQYF
CDR3 DNA: TGCGCCAGCAGCTTCACAGGGGCTAAAGAGACCCAGTACTTC

CDR3 length: 12
J gene: TRBJ1-2
clone size: -
V gene: TRBV7-2
D gene: -
CDR3 protein: CASSSSADGYTF
CDR3 DNA: TGTGCCAGCAGCTCATCGGCGGATGGCTACACCTTC

CDR3 length: 15
J gene: TRBJ1-2
clone size: -
V gene: TRBV27
D gene: -
CDR3 protein: CASSSRGGTNYGYTF
CDR3 DNA: TGTGCCAGCAGTTCCCGGGGAGGGACCAACTATGGCTACACCTTC

CDR3 length: 16
J gene: TRBJ2-1
clone size: -
V gene: TRBV6-1
D gene: TRBD2
CDR3 protein: CASSGGTTSSYNEQFF
CDR3 DNA: TGTGCCAGCAGTGGGGGGACTACTAGCTCCTACAATGAGCAGTTCTTC

CDR3 length: 16
J gene: TRBJ1-3
clone size: -
V gene: TRBV15
D gene: -
CDR3 protein: CATSRSRGVAGNTIYF
CDR3 DNA: TGTGCCACCTCGCGTTCCAGGGGAGTAGCGGGAAACACCATATATTTT

CDR3 length: 14
J gene: TRBJ1-4
clone size: -
V gene: TRBV5-8
D gene: TRBD1
CDR3 protein: CASSLGQLNEKLFF
CDR3 DNA: TGTGCCAGCAGCCTGGGACAGCTTAATGAAAAACTGTTTTTT

CDR3 length: 17
J gene: TRBJ1-5
clone size: -
V gene: TRBV28
D gene: -
CDR3 protein: CATLTESHTSGNQPQHF
CDR3 DNA: TGTGCCACACTAACCGAAAGCCACACCTCGGGCAATCAGCCCCAGCATTTT

CDR3 length: 14
J gene: TRBJ1-6
clone size: -
V gene: TRBV19
D gene: -
CDR3 protein: CASSIGQANSPLHF
CDR3 DNA: TGTGCCAGTAGTATAGGACAGGCCAATTCACCCCTCCACTTT

CDR3 length: 14
J gene: TRBJ1-3
clone size: once
V gene: TRBV27
D gene: -
CDR3 protein: CASSEGSSGNTIYF
CDR3 DNA: TGTGCCAGCAGTGAGGGAAGCTCTGGAAACACCATATATTTT

CDR3 length: 16
J gene: TRBJ2-3
clone size: -
V gene: TRBV7-2
D gene: TRBD1
CDR3 protein: CASSLGVRGRRDTQYF
CDR3 DNA: TGTGCCAGCAGCTTAGGCGTCAGGGGGCGGAGAGATACGCAGTATTTT

CDR3 length: 13
J gene: TRBJ2-7
clone size: -
V gene: TRBV12-3/TRBV12-4
D gene: TRBD1
CDR3 protein: CASSFRTGFEQYF
CDR3 DNA: TGTGCCAGCAGTTTTCGGACAGGGTTTGAGCAGTACTTC

CDR3 length: 16
J gene: TRBJ1-1
clone size: -
V gene: TRBV6-5
D gene: -
CDR3 protein: CASSYSQGLPNTEAFF
CDR3 DNA: TGTGCCAGCAGTTACTCACAGGGACTACCGAACACTGAAGCTTTCTTT

CDR3 length: 15
J gene: TRBJ1-5
clone size: -
V gene: TRBV5-6
D gene: -
CDR3 protein: CASSLAGFSNQPQHF
CDR3 DNA: TGTGCCAGCAGCTTGGCCGGTTTTAGCAATCAGCCCCAGCATTTT

CDR3 length: 16
J gene: TRBJ2-2
clone size: -
V gene: TRBV2
D gene: TRBD2
CDR3 protein: CASSERTSGGTGELFF
CDR3 DNA: TGTGCCAGCAGTGAACGGACTAGCGGGGGTACCGGGGAGCTGTTTTTT

CDR3 length: 15
J gene: TRBJ1-1
clone size: -
V gene: TRBV3-1/TRBV3-2
D gene: -
CDR3 protein: CASSRSGGRSTEAFF
CDR3 DNA: TGTGCCAGCAGCCGGTCGGGGGGTAGGAGCACTGAAGCTTTCTTT

CDR3 length: 17
J gene: TRBJ2-7
clone size: few
V gene: TRBV12-5
D gene: -
CDR3 protein: CASGFHLGGGSSYEQYF
CDR3 DNA: TGTGCTAGTGGTTTCCACTTAGGGGGGGGAAGCTCCTACGAGCAGTACTTC

CDR3 length: 16
J gene: TRBJ1-3
clone size: -
V gene: TRBV7-2
D gene: TRBD1
CDR3 protein: CASSPQPGQFGNTIYF
CDR3 DNA: TGTGCCAGCAGCCCTCAACCGGGACAGTTCGGAAACACCATATATTTT

CDR3 length: 16
J gene: TRBJ2-5
clone size: once
V gene: TRBV5-4
D gene: -
CDR3 protein: CASSRPPRAGQETQYF
CDR3 DNA: TGTGCCAGCAGCCGACCCCCGAGGGCGGGGCAAGAGACCCAGTACTTC

CDR3 length: 15
J gene: TRBJ2-7
clone size: -
V gene: TRBV3-1/TRBV3-2
D gene: -
CDR3 protein: CASSQRAGSHYEQYF
CDR3 DNA: TGTGCCAGCAGCCAAAGGGCGGGCAGCCACTACGAGCAGTACTTC

CDR3 length: 15
J gene: TRBJ1-6
clone size: -
V gene: TRBV2
D gene: -
CDR3 protein: CASTGGKQVNSPLHF
CDR3 DNA: TGTGCCAGCACCGGGGGGAAACAGGTTAATTCACCCCTCCACTTT

CDR3 length: 12
J gene: TRBJ2-1
clone size: -
V gene: TRBV7-8
D gene: -
CDR3 protein: CASSSYSSEQFF
CDR3 DNA: TGTGCCAGCAGCTCATATTCCAGTGAGCAGTTCTTC

CDR3 length: 15
J gene: TRBJ2-7
clone size: -
V gene: TRBV28
D gene: -
CDR3 protein: CASSFLVGTTYEQYF
CDR3 DNA: TGTGCCAGCAGTTTTCTTGTGGGCACCACCTACGAGCAGTACTTC

CDR3 length: 13
J gene: TRBJ1-2
clone size: -
V gene: TRBV5-4
D gene: TRBD1
CDR3 protein: CASREDRGLGYTF
CDR3 DNA: TGTGCCAGCAGGGAGGACAGGGGGCTTGGCTACACCTTC

CDR3 length: 13
J gene: TRBJ2-5
clone size: once
V gene: TRBV5-4
D gene: TRBD2
CDR3 protein: CASSAGGAGTQYF
CDR3 DNA: TGTGCCAGCAGCGCGGGGGGGGCTGGGACCCAGTACTTC

CDR3 length: 15
J gene: TRBJ1-4
clone size: -
V gene: TRBV14
D gene: -
CDR3 protein: CASSQKQDTNEKLFF
CDR3 DNA: TGTGCCAGCAGCCAAAAACAGGACACTAATGAAAAACTGTTTTTT

CDR3 length: 14
J gene: TRBJ1-5
clone size: -
V gene: TRBV7-2
D gene: -
CDR3 protein: CASSHRGDSQPQHF
CDR3 DNA: TGTGCCAGCAGTCATAGGGGCGATAGTCAGCCCCAGCATTTT

CDR3 length: 11
J gene: TRBJ1-2
clone size: -
V gene: TRBV29-1
D gene: -
CDR3 protein: CSVGDTEFYTF
CDR3 DNA: TGCAGCGTGGGGGACACAGAATTCTACACCTTC

CDR3 length: 15
J gene: TRBJ1-4
clone size: -
V gene: TRBV3-1/TRBV3-2
D gene: -
CDR3 protein: CASSQTWTLNEKLFF
CDR3 DNA: TGTGCCAGCAGCCAGACTTGGACACTTAATGAAAAACTGTTTTTT

CDR3 length: 13
J gene: TRBJ2-2
clone size: -
V gene: TRBV25-1
D gene: -
CDR3 protein: CASEEFNTGELFF
CDR3 DNA: TGTGCCAGCGAAGAGTTTAACACCGGGGAGCTGTTTTTT

CDR3 length: 12
J gene: TRBJ2-3
clone size: -
V gene: TRBV12-3/TRBV12-4
D gene: -
CDR3 protein: CASRSQPDTQYF
CDR3 DNA: TGTGCCAGCAGATCACAGCCAGATACGCAGTATTTT

CDR3 length: 15
J gene: TRBJ2-4
clone size: once
V gene: TRBV7-2
D gene: -
CDR3 protein: CASSYATPNENIQYF
CDR3 DNA: TGTGCCAGCAGCTATGCCACTCCGAACGAAAACATTCAGTACTTC

CDR3 length: 18
J gene: TRBJ1-6
clone size: -
V gene: TRBV4-3
D gene: -
CDR3 protein: CASSQEVSGVSYNSPLHF
CDR3 DNA: TGCGCCAGCAGCCAAGAGGTGTCGGGGGTATCCTATAATTCACCCCTCCACTTT

CDR3 length: 12
J gene: TRBJ2-7
clone size: -
V gene: TRBV7-3
D gene: -
CDR3 protein: CASSSRSYEQYF
CDR3 DNA: TGTGCCAGCAGCTCCCGCTCCTACGAGCAGTACTTC

CDR3 length: 17
J gene: TRBJ2-5
clone size: -
V gene: TRBV27
D gene: TRBD2
CDR3 protein: CASSLSGLAGGLKTQYF
CDR3 DNA: TGTGCCAGCAGTTTAAGCGGACTAGCGGGGGGGTTAAAGACCCAGTACTTC

CDR3 length: 14
J gene: TRBJ2-7
clone size: -
V gene: TRBV6-2/TRBV6-3
D gene: -
CDR3 protein: CASSTTTGSYEQYF
CDR3 DNA: TGTGCCAGCAGTACGACGACAGGCTCCTACGAGCAGTACTTC

CDR3 length: 16
J gene: TRBJ1-1
clone size: -
V gene: TRBV4-1
D gene: -
CDR3 protein: CASSQDKATMNTEAFF
CDR3 DNA: TGCGCCAGCAGCCAAGATAAAGCCACCATGAACACTGAAGCTTTCTTT

CDR3 length: 18
J gene: TRBJ1-5
clone size: few
V gene: TRBV2
D gene: TRBD1
CDR3 protein: CASFLDRGLVGRNQPQHF
CDR3 DNA: TGTGCCAGTTTTTTGGACAGGGGTTTGGTTGGGCGCAATCAGCCCCAGCATTTT

CDR3 length: 16
J gene: TRBJ2-5
clone size: -
V gene: TRBV6-1
D gene: -
CDR3 protein: CASSDGILARQETQYF
CDR3 DNA: TGTGCCAGCAGTGACGGAATATTAGCCCGCCAAGAGACCCAGTACTTC

CDR3 length: 18
J gene: TRBJ2-4
clone size: -
V gene: TRBV3-1/TRBV3-2
D gene: -
CDR3 protein: CASSQEVRTALAKNIQYF
CDR3 DNA: TGTGCCAGCAGCCAAGAAGTTCGGACAGCCTTAGCCAAAAACATTCAGTACTTC

CDR3 length: 15
J gene: TRBJ1-2
clone size: few
V gene: TRBV28
D gene: TRBD1
CDR3 protein: CASSFMRGQVHGYTF
CDR3 DNA: TGTGCCAGCAGTTTTATGAGGGGGCAAGTGCATGGCTACACCTTC

CDR3 length: 15
J gene: TRBJ2-1
clone size: -
V gene: TRBV7-6
D gene: -
CDR3 protein: CASSPRDLRYNEQFF
CDR3 DNA: TGTGCCAGCAGCCCGCGGGACTTGCGGTACAATGAGCAGTTCTTC